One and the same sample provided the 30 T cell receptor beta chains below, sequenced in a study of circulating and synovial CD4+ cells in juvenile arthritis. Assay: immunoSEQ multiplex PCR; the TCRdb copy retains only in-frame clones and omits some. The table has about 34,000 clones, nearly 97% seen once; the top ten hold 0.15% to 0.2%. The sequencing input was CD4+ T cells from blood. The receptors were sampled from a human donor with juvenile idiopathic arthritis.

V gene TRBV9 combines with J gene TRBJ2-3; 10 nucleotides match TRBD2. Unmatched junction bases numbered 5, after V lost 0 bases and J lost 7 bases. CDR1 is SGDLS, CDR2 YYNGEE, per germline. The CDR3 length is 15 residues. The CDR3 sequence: CASSVDLAGANTQYF. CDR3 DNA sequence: TGTGCCAGCAGCGTAGATCTAGCGGGGGCGAATACGCAGTATTTT.

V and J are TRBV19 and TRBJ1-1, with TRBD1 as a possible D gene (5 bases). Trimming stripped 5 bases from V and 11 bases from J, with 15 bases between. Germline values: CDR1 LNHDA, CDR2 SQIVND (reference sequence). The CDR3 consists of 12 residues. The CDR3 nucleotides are TGTGCCAGTAGTGAGCAGGGAACTGTGGCTTTCTTT. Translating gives CASSEQGTVAFF.

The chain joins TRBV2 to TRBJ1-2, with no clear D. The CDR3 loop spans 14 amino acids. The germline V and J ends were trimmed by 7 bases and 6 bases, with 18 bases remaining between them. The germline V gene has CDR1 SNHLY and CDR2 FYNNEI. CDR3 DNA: TGTGCCAGCACTAAAGACGGAGAACCTGATGGCTACACCTTC. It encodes CASTKDGEPDGYTF. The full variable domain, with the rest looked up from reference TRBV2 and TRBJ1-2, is EPEVTQTPSHQVTQMGQEVILRCVPISNHLYFYWYRQILGQKVEFLVSFYNNEISEKSEIFDDQFSVERPDGSNFTLKIRSTKLEDSAMYFCASTKDGEPDGYTFGSGTRLTVV.

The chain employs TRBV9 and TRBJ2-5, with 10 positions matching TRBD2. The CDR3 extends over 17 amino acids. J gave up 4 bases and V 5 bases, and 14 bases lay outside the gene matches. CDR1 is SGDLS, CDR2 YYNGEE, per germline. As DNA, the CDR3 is TGTGCCAGCAGTGGGGGGGCTAGCGGGGGTCGGGGAGAGACCCAGTACTTC. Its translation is CASSGGASGGRGETQYF.

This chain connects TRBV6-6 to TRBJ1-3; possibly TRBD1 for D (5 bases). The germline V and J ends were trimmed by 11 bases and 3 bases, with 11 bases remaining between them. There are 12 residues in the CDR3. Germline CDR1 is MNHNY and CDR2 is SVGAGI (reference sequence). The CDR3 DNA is TGTGCCTGCGGGACGCTTGGAAACACCATATATTTT. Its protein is CACGTLGNTIYF.

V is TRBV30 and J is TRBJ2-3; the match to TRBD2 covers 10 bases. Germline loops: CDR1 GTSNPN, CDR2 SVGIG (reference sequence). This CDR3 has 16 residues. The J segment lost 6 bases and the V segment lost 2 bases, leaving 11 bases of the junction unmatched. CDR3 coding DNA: TGTGCCTGGAGTACCCAAAGCGGGAGGGCCCGTGATACGCAGTATTTT. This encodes CAWSTQSGRARDTQYF. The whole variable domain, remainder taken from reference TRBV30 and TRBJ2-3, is SQTIHQWPATLVQPVGSPLSLECTVEGTSNPNLYWYRQAAGRGLQLLFYSVGIGQISSEVPQNLSASRPQDRQFILSSKKLLLSDSGFYLCAWSTQSGRARDTQYFGPGTRLTVL.

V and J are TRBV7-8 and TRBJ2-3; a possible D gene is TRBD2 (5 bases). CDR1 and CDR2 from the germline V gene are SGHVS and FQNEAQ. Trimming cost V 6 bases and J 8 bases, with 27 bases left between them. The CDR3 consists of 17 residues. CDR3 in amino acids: CASRRRGREAEDRTQYF. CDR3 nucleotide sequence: TGTGCCAGCAGGAGACGGGGTCGTGAAGCGGAGGACCGTACGCAGTATTTT.

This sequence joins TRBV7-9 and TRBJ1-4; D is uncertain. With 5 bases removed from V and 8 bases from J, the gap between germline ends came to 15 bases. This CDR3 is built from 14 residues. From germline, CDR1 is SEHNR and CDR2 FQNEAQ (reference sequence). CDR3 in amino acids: CASSEVQKNEKLFF. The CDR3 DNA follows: TGTGCCAGCAGCGAGGTTCAGAAGAACGAAAAACTGTTTTTT.

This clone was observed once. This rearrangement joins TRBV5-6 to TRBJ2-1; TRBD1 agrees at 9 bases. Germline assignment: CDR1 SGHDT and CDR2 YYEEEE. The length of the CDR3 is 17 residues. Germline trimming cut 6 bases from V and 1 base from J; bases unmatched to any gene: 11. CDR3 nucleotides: TGTGCCAGCACCCCGCAGGTTGGGACAGGGTCCTACAATGAGCAGTTCTTC. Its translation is CASTPQVGTGSYNEQFF.

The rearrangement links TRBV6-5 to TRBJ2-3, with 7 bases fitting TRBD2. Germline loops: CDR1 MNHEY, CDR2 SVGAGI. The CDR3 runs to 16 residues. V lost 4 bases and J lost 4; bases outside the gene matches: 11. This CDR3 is CASSSASGLGADTQYF. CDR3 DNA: TGTGCCAGCAGTTCCGCTAGCGGACTTGGAGCAGATACGCAGTATTTT.

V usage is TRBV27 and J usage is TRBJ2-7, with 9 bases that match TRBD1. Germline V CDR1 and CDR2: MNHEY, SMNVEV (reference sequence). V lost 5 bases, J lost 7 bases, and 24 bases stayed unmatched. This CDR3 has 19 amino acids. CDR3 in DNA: TGTGCCAGCAGTACCATTTTGAATCCCGGGACAGGGCTAAGAGCGGAGCAGTACTTC. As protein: CASSTILNPGTGLRAEQYF.

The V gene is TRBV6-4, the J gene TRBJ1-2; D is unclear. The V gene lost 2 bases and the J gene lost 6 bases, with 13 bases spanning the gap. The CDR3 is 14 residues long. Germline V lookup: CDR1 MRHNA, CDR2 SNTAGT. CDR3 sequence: CASSDTDGKHGYTF. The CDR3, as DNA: TGTGCCAGCAGTGACACGGACGGGAAACATGGCTACACCTTC.

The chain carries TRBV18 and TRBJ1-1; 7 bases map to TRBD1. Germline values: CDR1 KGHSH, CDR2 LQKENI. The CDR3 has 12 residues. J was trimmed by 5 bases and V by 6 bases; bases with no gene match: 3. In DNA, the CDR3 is TGTGCCAGCTCGGAGACAGGGACTGAAGCTTTCTTT. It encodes CASSETGTEAFF.

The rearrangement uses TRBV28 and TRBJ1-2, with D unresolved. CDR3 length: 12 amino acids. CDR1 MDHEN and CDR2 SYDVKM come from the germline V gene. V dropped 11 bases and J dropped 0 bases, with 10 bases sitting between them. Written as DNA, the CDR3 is TGTGCCGGGCAGAGTACTAACTATGGCTACACCTTC. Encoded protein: CAGQSTNYGYTF.

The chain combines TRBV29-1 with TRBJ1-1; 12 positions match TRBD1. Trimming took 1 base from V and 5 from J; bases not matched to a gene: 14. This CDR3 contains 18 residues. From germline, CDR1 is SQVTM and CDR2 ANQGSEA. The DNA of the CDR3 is TGCAGCGTTGAAGGTCGGAGGGGACAGGGGGCTGCGGAAACTGAAGCTTTCTTT. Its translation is CSVEGRRGQGAAETEAFF.

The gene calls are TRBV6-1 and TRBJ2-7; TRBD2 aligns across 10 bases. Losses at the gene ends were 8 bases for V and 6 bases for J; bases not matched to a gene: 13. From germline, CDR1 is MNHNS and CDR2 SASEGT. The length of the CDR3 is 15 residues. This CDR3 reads CASGTSGMVSAEQYF. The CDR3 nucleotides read TGTGCCAGCGGAACTAGCGGGATGGTAAGCGCCGAGCAGTACTTC.

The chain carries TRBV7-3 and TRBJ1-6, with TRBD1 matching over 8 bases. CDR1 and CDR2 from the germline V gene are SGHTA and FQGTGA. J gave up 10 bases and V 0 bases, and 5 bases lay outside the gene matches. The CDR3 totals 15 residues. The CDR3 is CASSLTGTGVSPLHF. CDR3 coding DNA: TGTGCCAGCAGCTTAACCGGGACAGGAGTCTCACCCCTCCACTTT.

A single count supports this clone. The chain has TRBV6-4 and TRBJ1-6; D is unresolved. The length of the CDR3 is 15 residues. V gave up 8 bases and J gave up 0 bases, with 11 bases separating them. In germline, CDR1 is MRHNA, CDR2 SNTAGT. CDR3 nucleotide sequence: TGTGCCAGCCGGGTCAGCGACTCCTATAATTCACCCCTCCACTTT. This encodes CASRVSDSYNSPLHF.

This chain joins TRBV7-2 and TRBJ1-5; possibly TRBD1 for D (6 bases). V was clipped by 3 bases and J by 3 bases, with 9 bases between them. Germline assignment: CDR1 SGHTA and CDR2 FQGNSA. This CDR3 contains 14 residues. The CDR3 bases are TGTGCCAGCAGCTTTCAGGGGCCCAATCAGCCCCAGCATTTT. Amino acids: CASSFQGPNQPQHF.

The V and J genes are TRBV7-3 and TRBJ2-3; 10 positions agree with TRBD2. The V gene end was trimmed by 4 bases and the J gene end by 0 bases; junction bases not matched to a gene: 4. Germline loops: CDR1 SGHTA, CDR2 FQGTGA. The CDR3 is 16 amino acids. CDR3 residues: CASSSLAGVSTDTQYF. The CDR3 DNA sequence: TGTGCCAGCAGCTCGCTAGCGGGGGTTAGCACAGATACGCAGTATTTT.

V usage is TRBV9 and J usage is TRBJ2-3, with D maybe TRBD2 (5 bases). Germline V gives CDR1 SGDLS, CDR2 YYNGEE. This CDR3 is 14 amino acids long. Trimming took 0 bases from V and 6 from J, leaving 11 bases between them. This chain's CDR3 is CASSVGPSGDTQYF. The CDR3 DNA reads TGTGCCAGCAGCGTAGGGCCATCGGGGGATACGCAGTATTTT.

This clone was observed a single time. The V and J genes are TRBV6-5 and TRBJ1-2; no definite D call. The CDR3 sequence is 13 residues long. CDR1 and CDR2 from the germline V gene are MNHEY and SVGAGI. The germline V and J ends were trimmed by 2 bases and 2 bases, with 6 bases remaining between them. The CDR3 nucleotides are TGTGCCAGCAGTTACGTACACAACTATGGCTACACCTTC. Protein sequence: CASSYVHNYGYTF.

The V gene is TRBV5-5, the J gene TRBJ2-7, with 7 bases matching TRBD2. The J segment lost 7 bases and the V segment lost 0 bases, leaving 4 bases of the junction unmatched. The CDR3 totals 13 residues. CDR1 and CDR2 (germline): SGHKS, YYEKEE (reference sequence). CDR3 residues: CASSLERDGEQYF. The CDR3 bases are TGTGCCAGCAGCTTGGAGCGGGATGGGGAGCAGTACTTC.

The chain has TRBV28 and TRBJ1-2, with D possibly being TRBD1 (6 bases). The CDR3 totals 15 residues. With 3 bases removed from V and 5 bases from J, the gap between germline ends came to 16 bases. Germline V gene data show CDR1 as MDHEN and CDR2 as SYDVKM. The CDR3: CASSFPDSRSYGYTF. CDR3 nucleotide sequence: TGTGCCAGCAGTTTCCCGGACAGTCGTTCATATGGCTACACCTTC.

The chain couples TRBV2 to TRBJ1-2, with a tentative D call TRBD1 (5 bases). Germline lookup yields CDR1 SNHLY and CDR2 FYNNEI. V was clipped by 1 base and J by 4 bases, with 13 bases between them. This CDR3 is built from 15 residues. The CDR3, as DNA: TGTGCCAGCAGTGAAGGGTTGGCGGGGGTCTATGGCTACACCTTC. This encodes CASSEGLAGVYGYTF. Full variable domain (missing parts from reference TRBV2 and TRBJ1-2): EPEVTQTPSHQVTQMGQEVILRCVPISNHLYFYWYRQILGQKVEFLVSFYNNEISEKSEIFDDQFSVERPDGSNFTLKIRSTKLEDSAMYFCASSEGLAGVYGYTFGSGTRLTVV.

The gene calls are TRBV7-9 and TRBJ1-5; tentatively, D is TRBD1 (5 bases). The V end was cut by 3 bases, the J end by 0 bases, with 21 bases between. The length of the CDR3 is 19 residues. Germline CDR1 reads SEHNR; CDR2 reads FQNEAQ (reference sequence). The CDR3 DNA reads TGTGCCAGCAGCTTTGGGGGAGGGTTAAACTCTTATAGCAATCAGCCCCAGCATTTT. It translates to CASSFGGGLNSYSNQPQHF.

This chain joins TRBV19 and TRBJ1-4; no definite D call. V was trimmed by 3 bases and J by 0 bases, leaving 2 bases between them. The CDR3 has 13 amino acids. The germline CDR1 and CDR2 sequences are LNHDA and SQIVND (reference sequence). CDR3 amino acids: CASSIATNEKLFF. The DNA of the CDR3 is TGTGCCAGTAGTATCGCAACTAATGAAAAACTGTTTTTT.

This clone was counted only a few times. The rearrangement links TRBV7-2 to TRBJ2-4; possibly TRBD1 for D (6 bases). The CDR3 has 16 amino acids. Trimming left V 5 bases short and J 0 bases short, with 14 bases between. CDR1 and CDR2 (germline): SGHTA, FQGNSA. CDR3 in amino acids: CASSPTGFIAKNIQYF. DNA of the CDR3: TGTGCCAGCAGCCCGACAGGATTTATAGCCAAAAACATTCAGTACTTC.

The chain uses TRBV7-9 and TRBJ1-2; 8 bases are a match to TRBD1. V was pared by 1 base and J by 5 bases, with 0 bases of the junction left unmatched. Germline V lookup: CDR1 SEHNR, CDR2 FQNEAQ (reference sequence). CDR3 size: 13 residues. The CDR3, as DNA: TGTGCCAGCAGCTTAGACAGGGGGTATGGCTACACCTTC. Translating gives CASSLDRGYGYTF.

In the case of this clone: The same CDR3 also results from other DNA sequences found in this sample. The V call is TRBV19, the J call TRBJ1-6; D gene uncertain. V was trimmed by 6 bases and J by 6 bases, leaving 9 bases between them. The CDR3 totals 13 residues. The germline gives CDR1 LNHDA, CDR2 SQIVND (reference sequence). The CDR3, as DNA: TGTGCCAGTAGGCCCACGAGTAATTCACCCCTCCACTTT. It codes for CASRPTSNSPLHF.